A selection of T cell receptor beta chains follows, all from one sample in a study of shared clonotypes between healthy human individuals. TCRdb keeps only in-frame clones here, not all; method: immunoSEQ multiplex PCR. This sample carries about 2.3 million clones, 85% to 95% of them seen once, and the ten largest clones take about 0.41%. The sequenced sample consisted of naive CD4+ T cells from PBMCs. These TCRs come from a man between 18 and 35 years old in good health. Some clones in this sample may be carry-over from other donors' samples. The CDR3 runs from the conserved cysteine through the conserved F or W. A D gene is named only where the DNA matches it firmly. Where a row states a size, it is once, few, many or the class of an expanded clone; other rows omit it.

d_call j_call clone_size v_call cdr3_nt cdr3_aa
TRBD1 TRBJ1-1 few TRBV5-1 TGCGCCAGCAGCTTGAGGGGGCAGAACACTGAAGCTTTCTTT CASSLRGQNTEAFF
- TRBJ2-5 - TRBV11-2 TGTGCCAGCAGCTTGAGTCACCGGTGGGGGGAGACCCAGTACTTC CASSLSHRWGETQYF
- TRBJ2-1 - TRBV10-1 TGCGCCAGCAGTGGCCGACGAGGGGCCTACAATGAGCAGTTCTTC CASSGRRGAYNEQFF
TRBD1 TRBJ1-5 - TRBV28 TGTGCCAGCTGGGACAGGAATCAGCCCCAGCATTTT CASWDRNQPQHF
- TRBJ1-1 few TRBV7-3 TGTGCCAGCTCCCCGGTAGGGGAGGACACTGAAGCTTTCTTT CASSPVGEDTEAFF
TRBD2 TRBJ2-1 - TRBV10-2 TGCGCCAGCAGTGGTACGCGACTAGCCGAGAATGAGCAGTTCTTC CASSGTRLAENEQFF
- TRBJ2-3 once TRBV9 TGTGCCAGCAGCGTAGTGGCGGCTAAGGATACGCAGTATTTT CASSVVAAKDTQYF
- TRBJ1-6 - TRBV29-1 TGCAGCGTTGAGGGGACGCCCAGCTCCTATAATTCACCCCTCCACTTT CSVEGTPSSYNSPLHF
- TRBJ1-5 - TRBV7-2 TGTGCCAGCAGCCCGACTGATACTCAGCCCCAGCATTTT CASSPTDTQPQHF
- TRBJ2-5 - TRBV11-2 TGTGCCAGCAGCTTTTTCTACCTCTCAAGGGACCTGTACCAAGAGACCCAGTACTTC CASSFFYLSRDLYQETQYF
TRBD2 TRBJ2-2 once TRBV5-1 TGCGCCAGCAGCCCGAGCGGGAGCCCTGGGGAGCTGTTTTTT CASSPSGSPGELFF
TRBD2 TRBJ2-1 - TRBV19 TGTGCCAGTAGTTCGCCCCGGACTAGGGAGCAGTTCTTC CASSSPRTREQFF
TRBD1 TRBJ2-4 - TRBV6-1 TGTGCCAGCAGTGACACAGGGGTAATCCAGTACTTC CASSDTGVIQYF
TRBD1 TRBJ1-2 - TRBV27 TGTGCCAGCAGTTTAAGACAGGGGGGAGGCTACACCTTC CASSLRQGGGYTF
- TRBJ1-4 - TRBV28 TGTGCCAGCAGCCCAACGGGGGCAACTAATGAAAAACTGTTTTTT CASSPTGATNEKLFF
- TRBJ1-4 - TRBV5-8 TGTGCCAGCAGCTTGGGGGCGAGCTCAACTAATGAAAAACTGTTTTTT CASSLGASSTNEKLFF
- TRBJ1-1 few TRBV5-1 TGCGCCAGCAGCCTTGAGGGGCCCACTGAAGCTTTCTTT CASSLEGPTEAFF
- TRBJ2-3 - TRBV4-1 TGCGCCAGCAGCCAAGCCCAACTGTCCACAGATACGCAGTATTTT CASSQAQLSTDTQYF
- TRBJ1-1 - TRBV11-1 TGTGCCAGCAGCTTAGGCCAGGGGCCCACTGAAGCTTTCTTT CASSLGQGPTEAFF
- TRBJ1-1 once TRBV27 TGTGCCAGCACCTTGGCAGGTAGGAACACTGAAGCTTTCTTT CASTLAGRNTEAFF
- TRBJ2-5 - TRBV29-1 TGCAGCGTTGAAACTGGACAGATCCCTGGGACCCAGTACTTC CSVETGQIPGTQYF
- TRBJ2-7 once TRBV18 TGTGCCAGCTCACCACCGCTTACAACCGAGCAGTACTTC CASSPPLTTEQYF
- TRBJ1-4 - TRBV28 TGTGCCAGCAGTTTCCCGACAGCGGGTAATGAAAAACTGTTTTTT CASSFPTAGNEKLFF
- TRBJ1-2 - TRBV28 TGTGCCAGCAGTTGGGCGGACAGTTCGAACTATGGCTACACCTTC CASSWADSSNYGYTF
- TRBJ1-2 - TRBV7-3 TGTGCCAGCAGCTTAATAGCAGGCTCAATCCCCTACACCTTC CASSLIAGSIPYTF
TRBD2 TRBJ2-3 - TRBV6-1 TGTGCCAGCAGTCAGCGGGAAGAGTATAGAGATACGCAGTATTTT CASSQREEYRDTQYF
TRBD1 TRBJ2-7 - TRBV27 TGTGCCAGCAGTTTGGGGACAGGGGTCTACGAGCAGTACTTC CASSLGTGVYEQYF
- TRBJ1-4 - TRBV5-5 TGTGCCAGCAGCTTGGATATCAGGGGATCTAATGAAAAACTGTTTTTT CASSLDIRGSNEKLFF
- TRBJ2-7 - TRBV27 TGTGCCAGCAGTCCCCAAAGGGGGGTCGAGCAGTACTTC CASSPQRGVEQYF
- TRBJ1-3 once TRBV9 TGTGCCAGCAGCTCACGACCCGGGGCTGGAAACACCATATATTTT CASSSRPGAGNTIYF
TRBD1 TRBJ1-5 - TRBV28 TGTGCCAGCAGGCCCTTCCGGGACAGTGATCAGCCCCAGCATTTT CASRPFRDSDQPQHF
- TRBJ2-7 - TRBV28 TGTGCCAGCAGTCGAACCCCGGGCAGCGCCTACGAGCAGTACTTC CASSRTPGSAYEQYF
- TRBJ1-5 once TRBV11-2 TGTGCCAGCAGCTTAGGCTGGGGTAATCAGCCCCAGCATTTT CASSLGWGNQPQHF
- TRBJ1-2 - TRBV23-1 TGCGCCAGCAGACTCGACCCTGGACAACCAGCAAATTCGGTCTATGGCTACACCTTC CASRLDPGQPANSVYGYTF
- TRBJ2-3 - TRBV28 TGTGCCAGCAGTCGTCGTGTAAGGACAGATACGCAGTATTTT CASSRRVRTDTQYF
- TRBJ1-1 - TRBV7-8 TGTGCCAGCAGCACCCAGGTGAACACTGAAGCTTTCTTT CASSTQVNTEAFF
- TRBJ2-2 - TRBV4-1 TGCGCCAGCAGCCAAGTTAGAGGGGAGCTGTTTTTT CASSQVRGELFF
- TRBJ2-3 - TRBV18 TGTGCCAGCTCACCACTGGCGAGGGGTGATACGCAGTATTTT CASSPLARGDTQYF
- TRBJ2-3 - TRBV28 TGTGCCAGCAGGAGGGGGGGGAGTGTTAGCACAGATACGCAGTATTTT CASRRGGSVSTDTQYF
- TRBJ2-7 - TRBV29-1 TGCAGCGTTGCTCGTTTCCGTAGCTACGAGCAGTACTTC CSVARFRSYEQYF
TRBD2 TRBJ2-1 - TRBV5-1 TGCGCCAGCAGCCTTCCCCAGACTAGCGGGATTGGCAATGAGCAGTTCTTC CASSLPQTSGIGNEQFF
- TRBJ2-3 - TRBV5-4 TGTGCCAGCAGCTTACTGGGCCACACAGATACGCAGTATTTT CASSLLGHTDTQYF
- TRBJ2-7 - TRBV19 TGTGCCAGTAGTATGGGAGGACGGGGTACCTACGAGCAGTACTTC CASSMGGRGTYEQYF
- TRBJ1-5 - TRBV15 TGTGCCACCAGCAGGGTTGACAGCAGCAATCAGCCCCAGCATTTT CATSRVDSSNQPQHF
- TRBJ2-2 - TRBV14 TGTGCCAGCAGCCTTACGGACACAGTCACCGGGGAGCTGTTTTTT CASSLTDTVTGELFF
- TRBJ1-5 - TRBV7-9 TGTGCCAGTCAGGGATCCGGCAATCAGCCCCAGCATTTT CASQGSGNQPQHF
TRBD1 TRBJ2-7 once TRBV6-6 TGTGCCAGCAGAAAGACCGGGACAGGAGATTTCGAGCAGTACTTC CASRKTGTGDFEQYF
TRBD2 TRBJ2-3 - TRBV2 TGTGCCAGCAGCGAACTAGCGGGAGGGGCAGATACGCAGTATTTT CASSELAGGADTQYF
- TRBJ1-5 - TRBV7-2 TGTGCCAGCAGCTTAGGGACAGCCTTTTATCAGCCCCAGCATTTT CASSLGTAFYQPQHF
TRBD1 TRBJ2-7 - TRBV5-1 TGCGCCAGCAGCTTGGGGCCAGGGGGTTACGAGCAGTACTTC CASSLGPGGYEQYF
- TRBJ2-3 - TRBV5-1 TGCGCCAGCAGCCTGGGACAAGGTCAACTCGGCACAGATACGCAGTATTTT CASSLGQGQLGTDTQYF
- TRBJ2-1 - TRBV5-4 TGTGCCAGCAGCTTGGCCCTATTACGGCAGGGGGGGGATGAGCAGTTCTTC CASSLALLRQGGDEQFF
TRBD1 TRBJ2-7 once TRBV13 TGTGCCAGCAGCTTCTTGGGACAGGGATTCTACGAGCAGTACTTC CASSFLGQGFYEQYF
- TRBJ1-5 few TRBV29-1 TGCAGTAAGGAGGGTGATCAGCCCCAGCATTTT CSKEGDQPQHF